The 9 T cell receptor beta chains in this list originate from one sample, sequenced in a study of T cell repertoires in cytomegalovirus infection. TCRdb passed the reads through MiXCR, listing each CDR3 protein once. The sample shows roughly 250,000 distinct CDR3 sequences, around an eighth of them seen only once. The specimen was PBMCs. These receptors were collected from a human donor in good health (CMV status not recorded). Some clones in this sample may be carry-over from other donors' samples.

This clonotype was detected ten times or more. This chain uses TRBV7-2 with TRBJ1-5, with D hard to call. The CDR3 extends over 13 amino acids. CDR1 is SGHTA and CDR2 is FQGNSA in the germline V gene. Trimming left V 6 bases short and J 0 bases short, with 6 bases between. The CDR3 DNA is TGTGCCAGCAGTTTATCTAGCAATCAGCCCCAGCATTTT. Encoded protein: CASSLSSNQPQHF.

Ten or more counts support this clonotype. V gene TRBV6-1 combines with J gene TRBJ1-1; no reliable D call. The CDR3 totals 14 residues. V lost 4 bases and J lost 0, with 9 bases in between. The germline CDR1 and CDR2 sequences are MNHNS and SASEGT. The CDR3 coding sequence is TGTGCCAGCAGTGTCACGTTCATGAACACTGAAGCTTTCTTT. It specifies CASSVTFMNTEAFF.

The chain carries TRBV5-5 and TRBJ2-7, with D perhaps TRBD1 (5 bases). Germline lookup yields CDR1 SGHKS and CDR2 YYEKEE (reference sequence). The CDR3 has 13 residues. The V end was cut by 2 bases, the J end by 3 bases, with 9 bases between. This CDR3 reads CASSFPQDYEQYF. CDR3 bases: TGTGCCAGCAGCTTCCCACAGGACTACGAGCAGTACTTC. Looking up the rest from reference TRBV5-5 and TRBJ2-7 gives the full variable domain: DAGVTQSPTHLIKTRGQQVTLRCSPISGHKSVSWYQQVLGQGPQFIFQYYEKEERGRGNFPDRFSARQFPNYSSELNVNALLLGDSALYLCASSFPQDYEQYFGPGTRLTVT.

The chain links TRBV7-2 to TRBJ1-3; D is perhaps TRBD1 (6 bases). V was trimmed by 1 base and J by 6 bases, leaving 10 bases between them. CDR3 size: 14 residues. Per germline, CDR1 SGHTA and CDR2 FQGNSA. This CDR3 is CASSLGGLQNTIYF. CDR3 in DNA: TGTGCCAGCAGCTTAGGGGGGCTTCAAAACACCATATATTTT.

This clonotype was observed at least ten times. The CDR3 sequence is CASSARDSSYEQYF. CDR3 DNA: TGTGCCAGCAGTGCCCGGGACTCTTCCTACGAGCAGTACTTC. The J gene is TRBJ2-7, the V gene TRBV12-3 or TRBV12-4, with a weak D call TRBD2 (6 bases). This CDR3 is built from 14 residues. Trimming removed 5 bases from V and 1 base from J, with 12 bases in between.

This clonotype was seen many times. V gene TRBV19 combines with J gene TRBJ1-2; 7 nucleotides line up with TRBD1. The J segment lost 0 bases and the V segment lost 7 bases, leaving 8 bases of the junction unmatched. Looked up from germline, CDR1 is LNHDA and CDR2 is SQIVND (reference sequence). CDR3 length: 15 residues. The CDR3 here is CASTAGQPANYGYTF. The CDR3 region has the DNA TGTGCCAGTACCGCGGGACAGCCAGCTAACTATGGCTACACCTTC.

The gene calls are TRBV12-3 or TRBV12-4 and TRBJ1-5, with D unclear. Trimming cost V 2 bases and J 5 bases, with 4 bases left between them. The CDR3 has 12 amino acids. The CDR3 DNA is TGTGCCAGCAGTTTACTGGATCAGCCCCAGCATTTT. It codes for CASSLLDQPQHF.

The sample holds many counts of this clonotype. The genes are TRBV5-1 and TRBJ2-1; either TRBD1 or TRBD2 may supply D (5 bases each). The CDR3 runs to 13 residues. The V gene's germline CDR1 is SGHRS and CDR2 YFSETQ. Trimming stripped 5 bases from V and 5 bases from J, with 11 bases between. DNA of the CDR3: TGCGCCAGCAGGGTCGGGACGAACAATGAGCAGTTCTTC. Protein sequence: CASRVGTNNEQFF.

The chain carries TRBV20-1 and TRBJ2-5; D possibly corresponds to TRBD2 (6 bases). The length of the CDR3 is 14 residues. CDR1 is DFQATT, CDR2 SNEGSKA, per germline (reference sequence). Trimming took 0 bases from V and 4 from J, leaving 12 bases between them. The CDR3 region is CSARDGSGPETQYF. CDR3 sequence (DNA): TGCAGTGCTAGAGACGGGAGTGGTCCAGAGACCCAGTACTTC.